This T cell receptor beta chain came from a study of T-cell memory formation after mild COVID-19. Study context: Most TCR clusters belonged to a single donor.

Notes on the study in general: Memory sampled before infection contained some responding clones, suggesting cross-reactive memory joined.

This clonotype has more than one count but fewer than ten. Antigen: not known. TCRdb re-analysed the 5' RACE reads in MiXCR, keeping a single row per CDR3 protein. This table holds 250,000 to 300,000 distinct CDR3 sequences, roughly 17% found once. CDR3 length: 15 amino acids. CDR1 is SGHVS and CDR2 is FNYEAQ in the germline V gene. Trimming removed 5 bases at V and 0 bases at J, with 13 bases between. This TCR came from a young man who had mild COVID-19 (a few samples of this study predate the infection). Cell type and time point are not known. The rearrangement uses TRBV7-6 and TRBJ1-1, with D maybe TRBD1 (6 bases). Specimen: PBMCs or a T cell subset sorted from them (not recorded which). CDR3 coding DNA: TGTGCCAGCAGCAAGACAGGCCGAATGAACACTGAAGCTTTCTTT. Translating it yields CASSKTGRMNTEAFF.